These 16 T cell receptor beta chains came from one sample sequenced in a study of blood T cells in healthy people across ages. A second PCR of about 7 to 12 cycles used a sample-barcoded 5' primer and a J-beta primer mix. TCRdb ran MiXCR on the 5' RACE reads and lists one entry per CDR3 protein. This sample has fewer than 2,000,000 distinct CDR3 sequences, with around 42% found just once. Specimen: blood. The receptors shown here come from a human donor in good health.

The chain recombines TRBV3-1 with TRBJ2-7; TRBD2 aligns across 7 bases. CDR1 is LGHDT and CDR2 is YNNKEL in the germline V gene (reference sequence). The CDR3 covers 16 residues. The junction had 10 bases not matched to a gene; V was cut back by 0 bases and J by 5 bases. This chain's CDR3 is CASSQEREGLANEQYF. CDR3 sequence (DNA): TGTGCCAGCAGCCAAGAGAGGGAGGGGCTAGCCAACGAGCAGTACTTC.

The V gene is TRBV12-3 or TRBV12-4, the J gene TRBJ1-3; D remains unclear. The CDR3 is made up of 14 amino acids. Between the trimmed V and J ends, which lost 3 bases and 0 bases, there was a span of 6 bases. As DNA, the CDR3 is TGTGCCAGCAGTTTGCCTATCTCTGGAAACACCATATATTTT. Amino acids: CASSLPISGNTIYF.

The chain uses TRBV20-1 and TRBJ2-7, with D unresolved. CDR1 is DFQATT and CDR2 is SNEGSKA in the germline V gene (reference sequence). This CDR3 has 13 amino acids. The V gene lost 1 base and the J gene lost 5 bases, with 12 bases spanning the gap. The CDR3 bases are TGCAGTGCTAGAGTTGGGGAAAGGGACGAGCAGTACTTC. It encodes CSARVGERDEQYF.

This clonotype occurred a few times. This sequence joins TRBV29-1 and TRBJ2-1, with D perhaps TRBD1 (6 bases). V was cut by 2 bases and J by 3 bases, with 8 bases left in between. This CDR3 has 13 residues. Germline V gene lookup returns CDR1 SQVTM and CDR2 ANQGSEA. CDR3 in amino acids: CSVEQGNYNEQFF. The DNA of the CDR3 is TGCAGCGTTGAACAGGGGAACTACAATGAGCAGTTCTTC.

The J gene is TRBJ2-4, the V gene TRBV29-1; the D call may be TRBD1 or TRBD2 (5 bases each). The tail of the sequence fits TRBJ2-5 better, so the J call may be wrong. The V gene's germline CDR1 is SQVTM and CDR2 ANQGSEA. The CDR3 runs to 15 residues. The CDR3 region has the DNA TGCAGCGTTGAAGGGGAAGAGGGGATCCAAGAGACCCAGTACTTC. The encoded protein is CSVEGEEGIQETQYF.

The rearrangement uses TRBV14 and TRBJ2-3; D is unclear. Deletions cut 2 bases from V and 2 bases from J, with 29 bases between. The CDR3 is 21 residues long. Germline-derived CDR1 and CDR2 are SGHDN and FVKESK. CDR3 nucleotide sequence: TGTGCCAGCAGCCAATTGGAAACCTACCGGCCTCCCGGGCTCCACACAGATACGCAGTATTTT. It specifies CASSQLETYRPPGLHTDTQYF.

V usage is TRBV9 and J usage is TRBJ1-2, with a possible D match to TRBD1 (6 bases). The V gene's germline CDR1 is SGDLS and CDR2 YYNGEE. Trimming took 4 bases from V and 3 from J, leaving 19 bases between them. This CDR3 comprises 16 residues. The CDR3 reads CASSNRERAGDYGYTF. For the CDR3, the DNA is TGTGCCAGCAGCAATAGGGAGAGGGCAGGGGACTATGGCTACACCTTC.

This clonotype was detected a few times. This chain joins TRBV29-1 and TRBJ1-2; 7 bases align to TRBD1. Germline CDR1 and CDR2: SQVTM and ANQGSEA. Unmatched junction bases numbered 9, after V lost 7 bases and J lost 7 bases. This CDR3 is built from 12 residues. The CDR3 bases are TGCAGCGGGGAACAGACAGGGAGTGGCTACACCTTC. Amino acid sequence: CSGEQTGSGYTF.

This chain uses TRBV5-1 with TRBJ2-5, with D uncertain. The end of the DNA is better explained by TRBJ2-7, so the J call may be wrong. CDR1 SGHRS and CDR2 YFSETQ come from the germline V gene. The CDR3 spans 14 residues. The DNA of the CDR3 is TGCGCCAGCAGCTTGACACCTCCAGCCTACGAGCAGTACTTC. This encodes CASSLTPPAYEQYF.

The chain links TRBV20-1 to TRBJ1-1, with a tentative D call TRBD1 (6 bases). V lost 6 bases, J lost 6 bases, and 14 bases lay in between. Germline assignment: CDR1 DFQATT and CDR2 SNEGSKA (reference sequence). CDR3 length equals 12 residues. As DNA, the CDR3 is TGCAGTGCATACGACAGGTCCTCTGAAGCTTTCTTT. Translated, it gives CSAYDRSSEAFF.

The chain employs TRBV15 and TRBJ1-2; D not certain. The CDR3 runs 13 residues. Germline CDR1 is LNHNV and CDR2 is YYDKDF (reference sequence). Trimming took 5 bases from V and 3 from J, leaving 10 bases between them. The CDR3: CATSVGSYYGYTF. The DNA of the CDR3 is TGTGCCACCAGCGTGGGATCTTACTATGGCTACACCTTC.

V usage is TRBV5-5 and J usage is TRBJ2-3, with D maybe TRBD2 (6 bases). Germline CDR1 SGHKS, CDR2 YYEKEE (reference sequence). The CDR3 loop spans 17 amino acids. With 0 bases removed from V and 4 bases from J, the gap between germline ends came to 18 bases. The CDR3 protein is CASSLGEMSAGSDTQYF. The CDR3 nucleotides are TGTGCCAGCAGCTTGGGGGAGATGTCGGCGGGGTCAGATACGCAGTATTTT.

V is TRBV7-2 and J is TRBJ1-2; TRBD1 matches 9 bases. From germline, CDR1 is SGHTA and CDR2 FQGNSA. This CDR3 has 14 residues. J was trimmed by 8 bases and V by 4 bases; bases with no gene match: 8. The CDR3 protein is CASSYSGTGNGYTF. The CDR3 DNA reads as TGTGCCAGCAGCTACTCCGGGACAGGGAACGGCTACACCTTC.

The rearrangement uses TRBV6-2 or TRBV6-3 and TRBJ2-4; TRBD2 agrees at 9 bases. The assigned J gene may be wrong: the sequence end matches TRBJ2-7 better. The CDR3 covers 14 residues. Germline assignment: CDR1 MNHEY and CDR2 SVGEGT. The CDR3 DNA follows: TGTGCCAGCAGACCCGGACTAGCGCCCTACGAGCAGTACTTC. As protein: CASRPGLAPYEQYF.

This CDR3 is CASSLTGSTQGSGANVLTF. Here the CDR3 DNA reads TGCGCCAGCAGCTTGACCGGGAGCACTCAGGGGTCTGGGGCCAACGTCCTGACTTTC. The V and J genes are TRBV5-1 and TRBJ2-6; D assignment may be TRBD1 or TRBD2 (6 bases each). Germline V CDR1 and CDR2: SGHRS, YFSETQ. The CDR3 is 19 residues long. The ends were cut back, 1 base at V and 1 base at J, with 18 bases in the middle. The full variable domain, rest sourced from reference TRBV5-1 and TRBJ2-6, is KAGVTQTPRYLIKTRGQQVTLSCSPISGHRSVSWYQQTPGQGLQFLFEYFSETQRNKGNFPGRFSGRQFSNSRSEMNVSTLELGDSALYLCASSLTGSTQGSGANVLTFGAGSRLTVL.

The sample holds a few counts of this clonotype. V and J are TRBV28 and TRBJ2-1; 7 bases are shared with TRBD1. The V segment lost 7 bases and the J segment 15 bases; nucleotides outside the gene matches: 12. The CDR3 is 12 residues long. The germline V gene encodes CDR1 MDHEN and CDR2 SYDVKM. CDR3 bases: TGTGCCAGCACCCTCTCAGGGGGTTACCCGTTCTTC. Translated: CASTLSGGYPFF.